These T cell receptor beta chains were read from a single sample in a study of cytomegalovirus exposure and HLA in healthy donors. Clones were sequenced by immunoSEQ multiplex PCR, and TCRdb holds only the in-frame ones, with some missing. Of 170,000 or so clones listed, around 80% are singletons. The sample comprised PBMCs. The receptors derive from a woman between 50 and 59 years old in good health and CMV-seropositive. CDR3s include the opening cysteine and the closing phenylalanine or tryptophan. Not all rows give a size; the values are once, few, many and, for expanded clones, a class.

J gene: TRBJ2-3; clone size: few; V gene: TRBV7-9; CDR3 protein: CSSSSPPATDPSTDTQYF
J gene: TRBJ2-7; clone size: -; V gene: TRBV21-1; CDR3 protein: CASSNEPHGLNRVSHYEQYF
J gene: TRBJ2-2; clone size: -; V gene: TRBV5-4; CDR3 protein: CASSLRASNTGELFF
J gene: TRBJ1-5; clone size: -; V gene: TRBV15; CDR3 protein: CATSSGGFGPQHF
J gene: TRBJ2-1; clone size: -; V gene: TRBV5-5; CDR3 protein: CASSFLAGGPGTYNEQFF
J gene: TRBJ1-6; clone size: -; V gene: TRBV9; CDR3 protein: CASSVMPDTDNSPLHF
J gene: TRBJ1-1; clone size: -; V gene: TRBV5-1; CDR3 protein: CASSPGDLQGAFF
J gene: -; clone size: -; V gene: TRBV9; CDR3 protein: CASSVEGKTSGSEYEQYF
J gene: TRBJ2-7; clone size: -; V gene: TRBV4-3; CDR3 protein: CASSQGTSGVWEQYF
J gene: TRBJ2-2; clone size: -; V gene: TRBV14; CDR3 protein: CASSPPWAGDYTGELFF
J gene: TRBJ2-5; clone size: -; V gene: TRBV28; CDR3 protein: CASFTYTSPETQYF
J gene: TRBJ1-1; clone size: -; V gene: TRBV5-4; CDR3 protein: CASSLVLGVNTEAFF
J gene: TRBJ1-4; clone size: -; V gene: TRBV4-3; CDR3 protein: CASSQWTIVTGATNEKLFF
J gene: TRBJ1-2; clone size: -; V gene: TRBV5-1; CDR3 protein: CASSSDRASYTF
J gene: TRBJ1-6; clone size: -; V gene: TRBV28; CDR3 protein: CATKGGEYSPLHF
J gene: TRBJ1-2; clone size: -; V gene: TRBV27; CDR3 protein: CASRPAGQRSINHGYTF
J gene: TRBJ2-5; clone size: -; V gene: TRBV5-8; CDR3 protein: CASSPGLAGGASQETQYF
J gene: TRBJ1-2; clone size: -; V gene: TRBV6-1; CDR3 protein: CASSGQGSYGYGYTF
J gene: TRBJ2-7; clone size: -; V gene: TRBV5-4; CDR3 protein: CASSFVAGGTGVFKQYF
J gene: TRBJ2-7; clone size: -; V gene: TRBV29-1; CDR3 protein: CSVDKGRGGEQYF
J gene: -; clone size: few; V gene: TRBV7-9; CDR3 protein: CASSPDRAYEQYF
J gene: TRBJ2-1; clone size: -; V gene: TRBV9; CDR3 protein: CASGGSSNEQFF